Listed here are 25 T cell receptor beta chains from one sample, sequenced in a study of cytomegalovirus exposure and HLA in healthy donors (dated by TCRdb to 2016 to 2017). Library prep was done by the immunoSEQ multiplex PCR assay. The multiplex PCR relied on a mix of 60 forward primers for TCR Vbeta segments and 13 reverse primers for TCR Jbeta segments. TCRdb took this table from immuneACCESS and kept in-frame rearrangements with V and J called. Such tables lack part of the clones; where checked against another copy, unresolved V genes explain under half of the gap, and the rest is unexplained. This sample's table contains under 200,000 clones. The ten most abundant clones make up roughly 0.83% of the sample. Input material: PBMCs. These receptors all come from a young woman in good health and CMV-seropositive.

The chain recombines TRBV13 with TRBJ2-3; 11 positions agree with TRBD2. V lost 0 bases to trimming and J lost 3 bases; unmatched junction nucleotides: 2. Germline V CDR1 and CDR2: PRHDT, FYEKMQ (reference sequence). The CDR3 runs 16 residues. CDR3 nucleotides: TGTGCCAGCAGCTTAGGGACTAGCGGGATTACAGATACGCAGTATTTT. Protein product: CASSLGTSGITDTQYF.

The CDR3, as DNA: TGTGCCAGCAGTTGGGAAGGGGTTAATTCACCCCTCCACTTT. It encodes CASSWEGVNSPLHF. This chain uses TRBV27 with TRBJ1-6, with a tentative D call TRBD1 (5 bases). V lost 4 bases, J lost 6 bases, and 10 bases lay in between. The CDR3 consists of 14 residues. Germline V CDR1 and CDR2: MNHEY, SMNVEV (reference sequence).

Here the CDR3 DNA reads TGTGCCAGCAGCGCTGGAGGTGGCTACACCTTC. Translated: CASSAGGGYTF. V gene TRBV9 combines with J gene TRBJ1-2; no clear D. V was cut by 3 bases and J by 7 bases, with 7 bases left in between. This CDR3 is 11 amino acids long. CDR1 is SGDLS, CDR2 YYNGEE, per germline.

The chain recombines TRBV13 with TRBJ1-1; D ambiguous. This CDR3 contains 16 residues. V shed 2 bases and J shed 0 bases, with 13 bases lying between them. CDR1 is PRHDT and CDR2 is FYEKMQ in the germline V gene (reference sequence). The CDR3, as DNA: TGTGCCAGCAGCTTAATTTCCGAGGGATTGAACACTGAAGCTTTCTTT. Translation: CASSLISEGLNTEAFF.

This CDR3 is CASISGGSDTGELFF. The CDR3 DNA follows: TGTGCCAGTATTTCAGGGGGCAGTGACACCGGGGAGCTGTTTTTT. This chain joins TRBV19 and TRBJ2-2, with 8 nucleotides matching TRBD1. Per the germline V gene, CDR1 is LNHDA and CDR2 is SQIVND (reference sequence). Losses at the gene ends were 7 bases for V and 3 bases for J; bases not matched to a gene: 7. CDR3 length: 15 residues.

The chain combines TRBV6-1 with TRBJ1-5; 7 nucleotides line up with TRBD1. This CDR3 has 15 amino acids. Germline CDR1 reads MNHNS; CDR2 reads SASEGT. The trim removed 3 bases at V and 7 bases at J, leaving 9 bases unmatched. The CDR3 loop reads CASSEEGAGGQPQHF. CDR3 bases: TGTGCCAGCAGTGAGGAGGGGGCGGGGGGACAGCCCCAGCATTTT.

CDR3 sequence (DNA): TGTGCCAGCAGTAGACACCCAAGCACAGATACGCAGTATTTT. The encoded protein is CASSRHPSTDTQYF. The chain is built from TRBV6-6 and TRBJ2-3; D unclear. Deletions cut 5 bases from V and 0 bases from J, with 9 bases between. This CDR3 has 14 residues. Looked up from germline, CDR1 is MNHNY and CDR2 is SVGAGI (reference sequence).

Here the CDR3 reads CASMIDRGSQPQHF. The CDR3 bases are TGTGCCAGCATGATAGACAGGGGTAGTCAGCCCCAGCATTTT. V usage is TRBV19 and J usage is TRBJ1-5; 8 bases line up with TRBD1. Losses at the gene ends were 9 bases for V and 6 bases for J; bases not matched to a gene: 10. Germline CDR1 and CDR2: LNHDA and SQIVND (reference sequence). CDR3 size: 14 residues. Full variable domain (missing parts from reference TRBV19 and TRBJ1-5): DGGITQSPKYLFRKEGQNVTLSCEQNLNHDAMYWYRQDPGQGLRLIYYSQIVNDFQKGDIAEGYSVSREKKESFPLTVTSAQKNPTAFYLCASMIDRGSQPQHFGDGTRLSIL.

The chain uses TRBV11-2 and TRBJ2-6, with 11 bases fitting TRBD1. Germline V gives CDR1 SGHAT, CDR2 FQNNGV. V lost 1 base and J lost 2; bases outside the gene matches: 4. CDR3 length: 18 residues. The CDR3 region has the DNA TGTGCCAGCAGCTTAGCCGCGGACAGGGGGCCTGGGGCCAACGTCCTGACTTTC. This translates into CASSLAADRGPGANVLTF.

The chain recombines TRBV19 with TRBJ2-1; possibly TRBD1 for D (5 bases). CDR1 LNHDA and CDR2 SQIVND come from the germline V gene (reference sequence). This CDR3 comprises 16 residues. Deletions cut 5 bases from V and 0 bases from J, with 14 bases between. CDR3 sequence reads: CASSPQTVGSYNEQFF. The CDR3, as DNA: TGTGCCAGTAGTCCCCAGACAGTCGGCTCCTACAATGAGCAGTTCTTC. The full variable domain, with the rest looked up from reference TRBV19 and TRBJ2-1, is DGGITQSPKYLFRKEGQNVTLSCEQNLNHDAMYWYRQDPGQGLRLIYYSQIVNDFQKGDIAEGYSVSREKKESFPLTVTSAQKNPTAFYLCASSPQTVGSYNEQFFGPGTRLTVL.

V usage is TRBV4-3 and J usage is TRBJ1-4; D is ambiguous. CDR3 length: 16 residues. V was clipped by 1 base and J by 0 bases, with 9 bases between them. Germline CDR1 and CDR2: LGHNA and YSLEER. The CDR3 coding sequence is TGCGCCAGCAGCCAAGGCCACTATGCAACTAATGAAAAACTGTTTTTT. It specifies CASSQGHYATNEKLFF.

The V gene is TRBV7-9, the J gene TRBJ2-5; 12 bases are a match to TRBD2. Unmatched junction bases numbered 6, after V lost 5 bases and J lost 2 bases. Germline CDR1 SEHNR, CDR2 FQNEAQ (reference sequence). This CDR3 has 16 residues. The CDR3 sequence is CASSPTGTSGQETQYF. CDR3 nucleotide sequence: TGTGCCAGCAGCCCCACCGGGACTAGCGGGCAAGAGACCCAGTACTTC.

The chain uses TRBV4-2 and TRBJ1-4; D gene unclear. The germline V gene has CDR1 LGHNA and CDR2 YNFKEQ. The CDR3 totals 12 residues. The V end was cut by 0 bases, the J end by 8 bases, with 4 bases between. The CDR3 bases are TGTGCCAGCAGCCAAGATCGGGAAAAACTGTTTTTT. Translated: CASSQDREKLFF.

The J gene is TRBJ1-5, the V gene TRBV7-2; TRBD1 is a possible D gene (5 bases). CDR1 and CDR2 (germline): SGHTA, FQGNSA. This CDR3 is built from 16 residues. Trimming removed 1 base at V and 2 bases at J, with 12 bases between. The CDR3 region has the DNA TGTGCCAGCAGCTTAGGGCAGGGACTGGGCAATCAGCCCCAGCATTTT. Translating it yields CASSLGQGLGNQPQHF.

The chain links TRBV5-1 to TRBJ2-7; 7 positions agree with TRBD2. V lost 4 bases to trimming and J lost 3 bases; unmatched junction nucleotides: 4. From germline, CDR1 is SGHRS and CDR2 YFSETQ. The CDR3 covers 13 residues. CDR3 in amino acids: CASSPTGGYEQYF. DNA of the CDR3: TGCGCCAGCAGCCCGACGGGGGGCTACGAGCAGTACTTC.

The chain combines TRBV5-1 with TRBJ1-1; TRBD1 agrees at 8 bases. The V gene end was trimmed by 3 bases and the J gene end by 2 bases; junction bases not matched to a gene: 6. The CDR3 sequence is 15 residues long. Germline V lookup: CDR1 SGHRS, CDR2 YFSETQ. DNA for the CDR3: TGCGCCAGCAGCTCCTCGGGACAGGTAAACACTGAAGCTTTCTTT. Its protein is CASSSSGQVNTEAFF.

The rearrangement links TRBV12-5 to TRBJ2-1; 9 bases match TRBD1. V trimming: 1 base; J trimming: 4 bases; junction bases outside the gene matches: 8. The CDR3 spans 17 residues. In germline, CDR1 is LGHNT, CDR2 FRNRAP. The chain's CDR3 is CASGLADGTGTYNEQFF. Here the CDR3 DNA reads TGTGCTAGTGGTTTGGCTGACGGGACAGGGACATACAATGAGCAGTTCTTC.

This chain uses TRBV7-2 with TRBJ2-5; 7 nucleotides align to TRBD2. Germline CDR1 and CDR2: SGHTA and FQGNSA. CDR3 length: 15 residues. Losses at the gene ends were 1 base for V and 4 bases for J; bases not matched to a gene: 6. CDR3 in DNA: TGTGCCAGCAGCTTAGGGGTAGCGGGTGGAGAGACCCAGTACTTC. Residues: CASSLGVAGGETQYF.

The V and J genes are TRBV7-9 and TRBJ1-3; 10 bases agree with TRBD1. This CDR3 contains 15 residues. Germline loops: CDR1 SEHNR, CDR2 FQNEAQ (reference sequence). With V trimmed by 5 bases and J by 3 bases, 4 bases remained unmatched. Written as DNA, the CDR3 is TGTGCCAGCAGCCAGTGGACAGGGGGTGGAAACACCATATATTTT. Translation gives CASSQWTGGGNTIYF.

The CDR3 spells CASADLGQGAIEQYF. Here the CDR3 DNA reads TGTGCCAGCGCAGACCTTGGACAGGGGGCCATCGAGCAGTACTTC. The chain joins TRBV27 to TRBJ2-7; TRBD1 matches at 11 bases. Losses at the gene ends were 8 bases for V and 6 bases for J; bases not matched to a gene: 12. CDR1 and CDR2 from the germline V gene are MNHEY and SMNVEV (reference sequence). This CDR3 has 15 amino acids.

This chain uses TRBV5-5 with TRBJ1-2; 7 bases align to TRBD1. Trimming cost V 4 bases and J 0 bases; bases outside gene matches: 6. The CDR3 has 15 residues. Germline V lookup: CDR1 SGHKS, CDR2 YYEKEE (reference sequence). CDR3 nucleotides: TGTGCCAGCAGCCTCGACAGGGCCACTAACTATGGCTACACCTTC. This codes for CASSLDRATNYGYTF.

This chain connects TRBV30 to TRBJ2-5; D is possibly TRBD1 (5 bases). The J call is doubtful: the DNA matches TRBJ2-7 better. Germline assignment: CDR1 GTSNPN and CDR2 SVGIG (reference sequence). This CDR3 is built from 14 residues. The CDR3: CAWSVKGQSYEQYF. The DNA for the CDR3 is TGTGCCTGGAGTGTAAAGGGGCAGTCCTACGAGCAGTACTTC.

The chain uses TRBV29-1 and TRBJ2-4; no definite D call. Trimming left V 4 bases short and J 1 base short, with 2 bases between. This CDR3 has 11 amino acids. Germline loops: CDR1 SQVTM, CDR2 ANQGSEA. In DNA form, the CDR3 reads TGCAGCGTTGCGGCCAAAAACATTCAGTACTTC. The encoded protein is CSVAAKNIQYF.

Worth noting for this clone: Within the sample, other DNA sequences also encode this same CDR3. V is TRBV29-1 and J is TRBJ2-1, with TRBD2 matching 9 bases. Germline V gene lookup returns CDR1 SQVTM and CDR2 ANQGSEA. The CDR3 is made up of 13 amino acids. Germline trimming cut 3 bases from V and 4 bases from J; bases unmatched to any gene: 1. CDR3 loop: CSVELAGYNEQFF. The CDR3 region has the DNA TGCAGCGTTGAGCTAGCGGGATACAATGAGCAGTTCTTC.

This chain connects TRBV30 to TRBJ1-1; D is undetermined. Per the germline V gene, CDR1 is GTSNPN and CDR2 is SVGIG (reference sequence). Deletions cut 3 bases from V and 0 bases from J, with 8 bases between. This CDR3 region has 13 residues. In nucleotides, the CDR3 is TGTGCCTGGAGGGGCAGCATGAACACTGAAGCTTTCTTT. This codes for CAWRGSMNTEAFF.